The next 5 T cell receptor beta chains were all read from a single sample in a study of cytomegalovirus exposure and HLA in healthy donors. Vbeta (60) and Jbeta (13) primers were used in the PCR. The assay was immunoSEQ multiplex PCR, and TCRdb's table has in-frame clones only and misses some. Its clone listing holds 35,000 to 50,000 clones. The sequenced material came from PBMCs. The receptors were sampled from a male donor in good health and CMV-seronegative.

The chain combines TRBV27 with TRBJ2-1; tentatively, D is TRBD2 (6 bases). The CDR3 sequence is 17 residues long. The V end was cut by 5 bases, the J end by 4 bases, with 21 bases between. Germline V gene data show CDR1 as MNHEY and CDR2 as SMNVEV (reference sequence). In nucleotides, the CDR3 is TGTGCCAGCAGTCGGGACTCAATCTCCGGGTTTTACAATGAGCAGTTCTTC. Translating gives CASSRDSISGFYNEQFF.

This rearrangement joins TRBV5-4 to TRBJ2-7, with 9 bases fitting TRBD2. CDR1 and CDR2 (germline): SGHNT, YYREEE (reference sequence). This CDR3 comprises 15 residues. V shed 4 bases and J 3 bases; nucleotides not matched to a gene: 8. CDR3 sequence (DNA): TGTGCCAGCAGCCCGTTAGCGGGAGTAATCTACGAGCAGTACTTC. This codes for CASSPLAGVIYEQYF.

The chain links TRBV30 to TRBJ2-2, with 7 positions matching TRBD1. After removal of 3 bases from V and 8 bases from J, the junction contained 6 bases not matched to a gene. The CDR3 runs 13 residues. Germline CDR1 is GTSNPN and CDR2 is SVGIG (reference sequence). Written as DNA, the CDR3 is TGTGCCTGGAGGGGCAGGGGGTCGGGGGAGCTGTTTTTT. Its translation is CAWRGRGSGELFF.

This chain joins TRBV20-1 and TRBJ2-1; weak D call: TRBD2 (7 bases). This CDR3 comprises 11 residues. Trimming shortened V by 7 bases and J by 8 bases, and 12 bases separated the two germline ends. CDR1 and CDR2 (germline): DFQATT, SNEGSKA (reference sequence). This CDR3 is CSVLGGHEQFF. In nucleotides, the CDR3 is TGCAGTGTCCTGGGGGGGCATGAGCAGTTCTTC.

The rearrangement joins TRBV5-1 to TRBJ1-1; 7 bases are a match to TRBD1. The CDR3 length is 14 residues. Germline values: CDR1 SGHRS, CDR2 YFSETQ. Trimming removed 3 bases from V and 1 base from J; junction bases left unmatched: 3. The CDR3 protein is CASSSGQPNTEAFF. The CDR3 nucleotides read TGCGCCAGCAGCTCGGGACAGCCGAACACTGAAGCTTTCTTT.